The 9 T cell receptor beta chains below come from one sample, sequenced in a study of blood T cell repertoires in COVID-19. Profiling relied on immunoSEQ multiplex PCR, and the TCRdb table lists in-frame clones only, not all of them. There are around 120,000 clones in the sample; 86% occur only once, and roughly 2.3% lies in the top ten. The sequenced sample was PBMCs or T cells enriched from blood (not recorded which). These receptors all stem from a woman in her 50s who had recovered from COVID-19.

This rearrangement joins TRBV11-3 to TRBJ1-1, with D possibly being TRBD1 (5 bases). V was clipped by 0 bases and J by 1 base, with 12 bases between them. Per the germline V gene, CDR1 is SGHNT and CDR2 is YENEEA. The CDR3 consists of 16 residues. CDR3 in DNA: TGTGCCAGCAGCTTAGAGGTTTGGGGCCCGAACACTGAAGCTTTCTTT. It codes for CASSLEVWGPNTEAFF.

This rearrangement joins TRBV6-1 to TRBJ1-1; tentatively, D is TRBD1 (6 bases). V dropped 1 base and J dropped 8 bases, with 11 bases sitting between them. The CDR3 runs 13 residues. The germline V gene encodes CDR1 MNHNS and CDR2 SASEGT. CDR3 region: CASSEDRDREAFF. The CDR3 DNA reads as TGTGCCAGCAGTGAAGACAGGGATAGAGAAGCTTTCTTT.

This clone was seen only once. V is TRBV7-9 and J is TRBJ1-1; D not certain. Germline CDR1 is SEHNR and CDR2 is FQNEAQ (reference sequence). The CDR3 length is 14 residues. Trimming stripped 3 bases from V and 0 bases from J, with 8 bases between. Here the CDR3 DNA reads TGTGCCAGCAGCTTGGCACAGCTGAACACTGAAGCTTTCTTT. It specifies CASSLAQLNTEAFF.

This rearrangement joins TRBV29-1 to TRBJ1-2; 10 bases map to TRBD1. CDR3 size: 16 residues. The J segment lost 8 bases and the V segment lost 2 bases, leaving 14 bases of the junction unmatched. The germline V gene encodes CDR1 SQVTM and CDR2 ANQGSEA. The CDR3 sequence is CSVEPLSGQGENGYTF. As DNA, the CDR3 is TGCAGCGTTGAACCCCTTTCTGGACAGGGGGAGAACGGCTACACCTTC. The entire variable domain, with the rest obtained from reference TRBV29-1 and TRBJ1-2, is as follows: SAVISQKPSRDICQRGTSLTIQCQVDSQVTMMFWYRQQPGQSLTLIATANQGSEATYESGFVIDKFPISRPNLTFSTLTVSNMSPEDSSIYLCSVEPLSGQGENGYTFGSGTRLTVV.

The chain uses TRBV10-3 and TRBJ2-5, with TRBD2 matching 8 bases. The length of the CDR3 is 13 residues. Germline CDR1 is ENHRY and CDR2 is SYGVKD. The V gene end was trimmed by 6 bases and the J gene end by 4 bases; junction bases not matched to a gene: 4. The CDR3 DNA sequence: TGTGCCATCAGCGGGGGGGGCGTAGAGACCCAGTACTTC. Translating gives CAISGGGVETQYF.

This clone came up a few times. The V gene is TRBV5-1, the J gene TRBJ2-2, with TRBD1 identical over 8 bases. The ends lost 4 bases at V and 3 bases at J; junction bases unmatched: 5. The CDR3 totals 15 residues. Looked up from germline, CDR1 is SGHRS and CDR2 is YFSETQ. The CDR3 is CASSDRDRYTGELFF. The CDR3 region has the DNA TGCGCCAGCAGCGATCGGGACAGGTACACCGGGGAGCTGTTTTTT.

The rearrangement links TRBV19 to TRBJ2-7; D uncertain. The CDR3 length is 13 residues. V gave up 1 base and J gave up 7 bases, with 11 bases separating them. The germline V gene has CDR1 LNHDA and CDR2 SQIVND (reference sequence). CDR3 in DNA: TGTGCCAGTAGTATAGGTCACTCAAATGAGCAGTACTTC. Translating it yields CASSIGHSNEQYF.

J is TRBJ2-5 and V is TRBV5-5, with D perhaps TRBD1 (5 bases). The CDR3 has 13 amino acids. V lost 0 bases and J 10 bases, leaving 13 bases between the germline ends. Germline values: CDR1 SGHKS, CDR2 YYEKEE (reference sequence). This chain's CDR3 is CASSLAQGIGQYF. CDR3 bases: TGTGCCAGCAGCTTGGCGCAGGGAATAGGCCAGTACTTC.

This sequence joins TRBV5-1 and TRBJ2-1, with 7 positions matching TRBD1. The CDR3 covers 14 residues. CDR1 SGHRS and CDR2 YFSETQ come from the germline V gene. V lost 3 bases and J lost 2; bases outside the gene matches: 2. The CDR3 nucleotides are TGCGCCAGCAGCTGGGACAGAGCCTACAATGAGCAGTTCTTC. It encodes CASSWDRAYNEQFF. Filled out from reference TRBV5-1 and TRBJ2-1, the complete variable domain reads KAGVTQTPRYLIKTRGQQVTLSCSPISGHRSVSWYQQTPGQGLQFLFEYFSETQRNKGNFPGRFSGRQFSNSRSEMNVSTLELGDSALYLCASSWDRAYNEQFFGPGTRLTVL.